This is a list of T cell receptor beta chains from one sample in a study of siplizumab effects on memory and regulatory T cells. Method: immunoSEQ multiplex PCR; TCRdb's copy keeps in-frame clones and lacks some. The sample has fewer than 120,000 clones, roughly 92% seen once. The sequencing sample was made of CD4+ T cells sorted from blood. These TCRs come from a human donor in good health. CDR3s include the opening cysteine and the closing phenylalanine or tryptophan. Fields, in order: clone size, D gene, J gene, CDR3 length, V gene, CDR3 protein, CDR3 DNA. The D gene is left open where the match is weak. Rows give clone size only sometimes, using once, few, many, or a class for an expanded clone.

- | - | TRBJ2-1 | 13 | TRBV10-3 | CAISESERATQFF | TGTGCCATCAGTGAGTCGGAACGAGCGACGCAGTTCTTC
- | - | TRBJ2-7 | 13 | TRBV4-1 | CASSLNSLGEQYF | TGCGCCAGCAGCCTTAATTCACTAGGCGAGCAGTACTTC
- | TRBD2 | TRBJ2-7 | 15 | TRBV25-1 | CASSEGLAGGYEQYF | TGTGCCAGCAGTGAAGGTCTAGCGGGAGGTTACGAGCAGTACTTC
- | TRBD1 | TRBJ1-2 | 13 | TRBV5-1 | CASSGQGAYGYTF | TGCGCCAGCAGCGGACAGGGGGCCTATGGCTACACCTTC
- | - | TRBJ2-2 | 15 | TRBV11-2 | CASSFATAYTGELFF | TGTGCCAGCAGCTTCGCGACAGCATACACCGGGGAGCTGTTTTTT
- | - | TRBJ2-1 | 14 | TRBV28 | CASITLGAQNEQFF | TGTGCCAGCATCACTCTCGGGGCTCAGAATGAGCAGTTCTTC
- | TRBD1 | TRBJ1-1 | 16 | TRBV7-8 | CASSLDRVLRNTEAFF | TGTGCCAGCAGCCTAGACAGGGTATTAAGGAACACTGAAGCTTTCTTT
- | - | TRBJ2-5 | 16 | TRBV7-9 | CASSPQLRRVGETQYF | TGTGCCAGCAGCCCCCAACTGCGTCGGGTTGGGGAGACCCAGTACTTC
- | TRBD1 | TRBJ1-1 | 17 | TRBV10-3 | CAIRSGTGVQVDTEAFF | TGTGCCATCAGGTCCGGGACAGGGGTTCAGGTGGACACTGAAGCTTTCTTT
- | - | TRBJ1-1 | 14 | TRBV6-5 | CASSRDHWVTEAFF | TGTGCCAGCAGTCGGGATCATTGGGTCACTGAAGCTTTCTTT
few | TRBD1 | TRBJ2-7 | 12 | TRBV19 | CASSGGRNEQYF | TGTGCCAGTTCAGGGGGCCGGAACGAGCAGTACTTC
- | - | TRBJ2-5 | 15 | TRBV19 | CASSIKGGRLETQYF | TGTGCCAGTAGTATAAAGGGGGGCAGGCTGGAGACCCAGTACTTC
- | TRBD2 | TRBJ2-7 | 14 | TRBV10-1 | CASSEVAGTTKQYF | TGCGCCAGCAGTGAGGTGGCAGGGACTACGAAGCAGTACTTC
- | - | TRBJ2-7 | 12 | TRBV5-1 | CASSQGSYEQYF | TGCGCCAGCAGCCAGGGTTCCTACGAGCAGTACTTC
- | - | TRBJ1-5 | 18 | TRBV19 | CASSIARTPAGKHQPQHF | TGTGCCAGTAGTATAGCAAGGACACCGGCTGGGAAACATCAGCCCCAGCATTTT